One and the same sample provided the 4 T cell receptor beta chains below, sequenced in a study of glioma-infiltrating T cells. The iRepertoire nested amplicon-rescue multiplex PCR amplified TCR alpha and beta CDR3s from RNA. TCRdb re-analysed the multiplex PCR reads in MiXCR, keeping a single row per CDR3 protein. The data show around 170,000 distinct CDR3 sequences, around 40% seen once. Input material: glioma tissue, nonneoplastic brain tissue, or PBMCs (not recorded which). Receptors were obtained from a human donor with low-grade glioma or glioblastoma, undergoing nonglioma brain surgery, or in good health (not recorded which).

Many counts were recorded for this clonotype. The V and J genes are TRBV6-1 and TRBJ1-5; D ambiguous. Germline V gene data show CDR1 as MNHNS and CDR2 as SASEGT. V was cut by 8 bases and J by 1 base, with 6 bases left in between. The CDR3 has 12 residues. CDR3 amino acids: CASADSNQPQHF. The CDR3 nucleotides read TGTGCCAGCGCCGACAGCAATCAGCCCCAGCATTTT.

This clonotype was counted many times. J is TRBJ2-5 and V is TRBV11-2, with unresolved D. V lost 5 bases and J lost 0, with 10 bases in between. The CDR3 is 14 amino acids. The germline V gene encodes CDR1 SGHAT and CDR2 FQNNGV. The CDR3 DNA is TGTGCCAGCAGCCCGCTGGGGTACCAAGAGACCCAGTACTTC. Protein sequence: CASSPLGYQETQYF.

This chain joins TRBV24-1 and TRBJ2-1; 9 bases align to TRBD2. The germline V gene encodes CDR1 KGHDR and CDR2 SFDVKD. Unmatched junction bases numbered 16, after V lost 4 bases and J lost 10 bases. CDR3 size: 17 residues. CDR3 protein: CATSDRSRREGLGEQFF. The CDR3 bases are TGTGCCACCAGTGACCGCTCTAGGCGGGAGGGCCTGGGGGAGCAGTTCTTC.

The chain couples TRBV7-6 to TRBJ2-3, with D possibly matching TRBD2 (5 bases). V was pared by 4 bases and J by 2 bases, with 13 bases between. Germline CDR1 SGHVS, CDR2 FNYEAQ. The CDR3 runs to 15 residues. The chain's CDR3 is CASSSWTGITDTQYF. The CDR3 coding sequence is TGTGCCAGCAGCTCTTGGACTGGGATCACAGATACGCAGTATTTT.